The 31 T cell receptor beta chains below come from one sample, sequenced in a study of T cells in Graves' hyperthyroidism and ophthalmopathy (dated by TCRdb to 2018 to 2020). The method behind the library was multiplex PCR. Sequenced using an Illumina HiSeq 2000. TCR beta CDR3 regions were amplified from RNA transcripts. For the first round of RT-PCR on the TCR CDR3, the HTBI primer set was used together with the Qiagen OneStep RT-PCR kit. Starting from the raw public reads, TCRdb applied fastp trimming at Q25, assembled clones with MiXCR and retained in-frame beta chains. Rows with a matching CDR3 protein are joined into one entry that keeps the most common DNA and genes. The sample table shows roughly 500,000 distinct CDR3 sequences, and about 43% are seen once. The top ten clonotypes cover 19% of the sample. What was sequenced was peripheral blood or thyroid tissue (not recorded which). These receptors were obtained from an adult woman with Graves' disease, either hyperthyroidism or ophthalmopathy (not recorded which).

The CDR3 spells CASSRRALLGSGANVLTF. Here the CDR3 DNA reads TGTGCCAGCAGTCGCAGGGCATTGTTAGGGTCTGGGGCCAACGTCCTGACTTTC. This sequence joins TRBV7-2 and TRBJ2-6, with TRBD1 as a possible D gene (5 bases). The CDR3 totals 18 residues. Trimming removed 6 bases at V and 1 base at J, with 19 bases between. CDR1 and CDR2 from the germline V gene are SGHTA and FQGNSA.

This rearrangement joins TRBV15 to TRBJ1-2; 10 bases are a match to TRBD1. The CDR3 has 16 amino acids. J gave up 4 bases and V 7 bases, and 12 bases lay outside the gene matches. Germline assignment: CDR1 LNHNV and CDR2 YYDKDF (reference sequence). CDR3 nucleotides: TGTGCCACCAAATTGAACGGACAGGGGGATCGCTATGGCTACACCTTC. This translates into CATKLNGQGDRYGYTF.

This clonotype was observed at least ten times. The chain is built from TRBV19 and TRBJ1-1; 7 bases line up with TRBD1. This CDR3 has 11 residues. CDR1 is LNHDA, CDR2 SQIVND, per germline (reference sequence). V lost 7 bases to trimming and J lost 9 bases; unmatched junction nucleotides: 5. The CDR3 DNA follows: TGTGCCAGTATCGCGACAGGGAAAGCTTTCTTT. Protein product: CASIATGKAFF.

This chain uses TRBV10-3 with TRBJ2-6; D is perhaps TRBD1 (5 bases). This CDR3 region has 14 residues. Deletions cut 4 bases from V and 7 bases from J, with 11 bases between. The germline CDR1 and CDR2 sequences are ENHRY and SYGVKD. CDR3 in DNA: TGTGCCATCAGTGCAGGGCAGGGTGCCAACGTCCTGACTTTC. Translating it yields CAISAGQGANVLTF.

In its sample, this clonotype was seen a few times. V gene TRBV15 combines with J gene TRBJ1-6; D is perhaps TRBD1 (6 bases). V was trimmed by 5 bases and J by 4 bases, leaving 12 bases between them. The CDR3 contains 15 residues. Germline CDR1 LNHNV, CDR2 YYDKDF (reference sequence). This chain's CDR3 is CATSVDQGYNSPLHF. CDR3 coding DNA: TGTGCCACCAGCGTCGATCAGGGGTATAATTCACCCCTCCACTTT.

This clonotype was recorded at least ten times. This chain connects TRBV28 to TRBJ1-2; no definite D call. V dropped 5 bases and J dropped 3 bases, with 13 bases sitting between them. The CDR3 consists of 14 residues. Germline loops: CDR1 MDHEN, CDR2 SYDVKM. This CDR3 reads CASSPSNTDYGYTF. In DNA form, the CDR3 reads TGTGCCAGCAGTCCCTCCAATACGGACTATGGCTACACCTTC.

In regard to this clonotype: Mismatch with germline at one junction end may stem from a read error. The DNA of the CDR3 is TGTGCCAGCAGCCCGTGGGCTAATGAAAAACTGTTTTTT. Amino acids: CASSPWANEKLFF. V usage is TRBV4-1 and J usage is TRBJ1-4; D unresolved. The CDR3 covers 13 residues. Germline V gene data show CDR1 as MGHRA and CDR2 as YSYEKL.

This clonotype was detected a few times. This sequence joins TRBV30 and TRBJ1-2; 11 bases match TRBD1. The CDR3 is 16 residues long. Germline CDR1 reads GTSNPN; CDR2 reads SVGIG (reference sequence). The J segment lost 7 bases and the V segment lost 2 bases, leaving 12 bases of the junction unmatched. CDR3 loop: CAWSWIGQGATGGYTF. The CDR3 nucleotides are TGTGCCTGGAGTTGGATTGGACAGGGGGCGACGGGTGGCTACACCTTC. The complete variable domain, with remaining parts taken from reference TRBV30 and TRBJ1-2, reads SQTIHQWPATLVQPVGSPLSLECTVEGTSNPNLYWYRQAAGRGLQLLFYSVGIGQISSEVPQNLSASRPQDRQFILSSKKLLLSDSGFYLCAWSWIGQGATGGYTFGSGTRLTVV.

The chain is built from TRBV6-4 and TRBJ1-2; D gene uncertain. The ends were cut back, 5 bases at V and 0 bases at J, with 16 bases in the middle. The CDR3 runs 16 residues. Looked up from germline, CDR1 is MRHNA and CDR2 is SNTAGT. CDR3 bases: TGTGCCAGCAGTAACGAAACCAGAGGCTCTAACTATGGCTACACCTTC. It is translated as CASSNETRGSNYGYTF.

This clonotype has at least ten counts. This sequence joins TRBV6-5 and TRBJ1-2; 9 positions match TRBD1. V lost 5 bases and J lost 7; bases outside the gene matches: 11. The CDR3 is made up of 15 amino acids. The germline CDR1 and CDR2 sequences are MNHEY and SVGAGI. The CDR3 DNA reads as TGTGCCAGCAGTAACCAACAGGGGGCTGAGAGTGGCTACACCTTC. Amino acid sequence: CASSNQQGAESGYTF.

The V and J genes are TRBV20-1 and TRBJ2-3, with 7 positions matching TRBD2. V gave up 4 bases and J gave up 6 bases; unmatched junction bases: 7. CDR3 length: 13 residues. Germline CDR1 DFQATT, CDR2 SNEGSKA (reference sequence). The CDR3, as DNA: TGCAGTGCTATCGCGGGAGTCGGGGATACGCAGTATTTT. Protein: CSAIAGVGDTQYF.

The J gene is TRBJ2-2, the V gene TRBV24-1; D is perhaps TRBD2 (6 bases). Germline-derived CDR1 and CDR2 are KGHDR and SFDVKD. This CDR3 comprises 10 residues. V lost 2 bases to trimming and J lost 16 bases, with 7 bases between them. The CDR3 region is CATSDSEGFF. The CDR3 DNA sequence: TGTGCCACCAGTGATTCGGAGGGGTTTTTT.

The V and J genes are TRBV10-3 and TRBJ2-7, with 7 bases aligning to TRBD1. The CDR3 loop spans 14 amino acids. V gave up 6 bases and J gave up 3 bases; unmatched junction bases: 8. Germline V gene lookup returns CDR1 ENHRY and CDR2 SYGVKD. CDR3 sequence reads: CAIRSQGELYEQYF. CDR3 nucleotide sequence: TGTGCCATCAGGTCCCAGGGGGAACTCTACGAGCAGTACTTC.

The CDR3 bases are TGCAGCGTTGAAGTTCGGACGGGGGTGGAGGGCTACACCTTC. This translates into CSVEVRTGVEGYTF. The gene calls are TRBV29-1 and TRBJ1-2, with D perhaps matching TRBD1 (5 bases). The CDR3 extends over 14 amino acids. The germline V gene has CDR1 SQVTM and CDR2 ANQGSEA. Between the trimmed V and J ends, which lost 1 base and 8 bases, there was a span of 17 bases.

J is TRBJ1-6 and V is TRBV30, with D possibly TRBD1 on 6 matching bases. The germline V and J ends were trimmed by 3 bases and 6 bases, with 12 bases remaining between them. The V gene's germline CDR1 is GTSNPN and CDR2 SVGIG (reference sequence). The CDR3 sequence is 14 residues long. The CDR3, as DNA: TGTGCCTGGAGCTCAGGGGAATTTAATTCACCCCTCCACTTT. Its protein is CAWSSGEFNSPLHF.

The chain combines TRBV14 with TRBJ2-7; TRBD2 matches at 8 bases. Per germline, CDR1 SGHDN and CDR2 FVKESK. The CDR3 consists of 13 residues. The junction had 5 bases not matched to a gene; V was cut back by 7 bases and J by 3 bases. DNA for the CDR3: TGTGCCAGCACTGAGGCGGGGGGCTACGAGCAGTACTTC. Protein: CASTEAGGYEQYF.

V gene TRBV28 combines with J gene TRBJ2-5, with unresolved D. Trimming cost V 3 bases and J 5 bases, with 10 bases left between them. The CDR3 loop spans 13 amino acids. Per the germline V gene, CDR1 is MDHEN and CDR2 is SYDVKM. The CDR3 nucleotides read TGTGCCAGCAGTTTTCTGGAGAGGGAGACCCAGTACTTC. Its translation is CASSFLERETQYF. Complete variable domain (other parts from reference TRBV28 and TRBJ2-5): DVKVTQSSRYLVKRTGEKVFLECVQDMDHENMFWYRQDPGLGLRLIYFSYDVKMKEKGDIPEGYSVSREKKERFSLILESASTNQTSMYLCASSFLERETQYFGPGTRLLVL.

This clonotype was counted ten times or more. V and J are TRBV10-3 and TRBJ1-1, with TRBD1 as a possible D gene (5 bases). Trimming shortened V by 8 bases and J by 1 base, and 14 bases separated the two germline ends. The germline V gene encodes CDR1 ENHRY and CDR2 SYGVKD. The CDR3 runs to 14 residues. The CDR3 protein is CAIGGGRENTEAFF. The CDR3 DNA reads as TGTGCCATCGGGGGGGGAAGGGAGAACACTGAAGCTTTCTTT.

The chain joins TRBV20-1 to TRBJ1-4; unclear D gene. This CDR3 is 11 amino acids long. Germline assignment: CDR1 DFQATT and CDR2 SNEGSKA (reference sequence). Trimming pared 4 bases from V and 8 bases from J, leaving 8 bases between. The CDR3 protein is CSATEREKLFF. For the CDR3, the DNA is TGCAGTGCTACGGAGCGGGAAAAACTGTTTTTT.

This clonotype was observed at least ten times. V and J are TRBV20-1 and TRBJ1-6, with D possibly matching TRBD1 (5 bases). This CDR3 comprises 14 residues. From germline, CDR1 is DFQATT and CDR2 SNEGSKA (reference sequence). Trimming removed 1 base from V and 6 bases from J, with 10 bases in between. This chain's CDR3 is CSARAGTFNSPLHF. The CDR3 nucleotides read TGCAGTGCTAGAGCCGGGACCTTTAATTCACCCCTCCACTTT.

The table lists this clonotype with many counts. The CDR3 region has the DNA TGTGCCAGCAGCTTAATATACGGGGCGGGAGAGACCCAGTACTTC. This sequence encodes CASSLIYGAGETQYF. The V call is TRBV11-2, the J call TRBJ2-5; D assignment may be TRBD1 or TRBD2 (5 bases each). Trimming removed 2 bases at V and 4 bases at J, with 14 bases between. This CDR3 spans 15 amino acids. Germline V gene lookup returns CDR1 SGHAT and CDR2 FQNNGV.

This clonotype was observed many times. The chain couples TRBV24-1 to TRBJ1-2; D not resolved. V was clipped by 3 bases and J by 4 bases, with 5 bases between them. Germline assignment: CDR1 KGHDR and CDR2 SFDVKD. The CDR3 is 12 amino acids. The CDR3 sequence is CATSDGRYGYTF. The CDR3 region has the DNA TGTGCCACCAGTGATGGACGCTATGGCTACACCTTC.

The gene calls are TRBV4-2 and TRBJ2-2, with TRBD1 as a possible D gene (5 bases). Germline loops: CDR1 LGHNA, CDR2 YNFKEQ. The CDR3 loop spans 16 amino acids. Between the trimmed V and J ends, which lost 0 bases and 3 bases, there was a span of 11 bases. The CDR3 protein is CASSQDGAPDTGELFF. The CDR3 bases are TGTGCCAGCAGCCAAGATGGGGCCCCAGACACCGGGGAGCTGTTTTTT.

This chain joins TRBV10-3 and TRBJ1-1; D is unresolved. The V gene's germline CDR1 is ENHRY and CDR2 SYGVKD. With 2 bases removed from V and 0 bases from J, the gap between germline ends came to 7 bases. This CDR3 contains 14 residues. CDR3 amino acids: CAISERGLNTEAFF. CDR3 bases: TGTGCCATCAGTGAGCGGGGATTGAACACTGAAGCTTTCTTT.

As to this clonotype: A clone one base away is much larger, so this may be a read error. J is TRBJ1-2 and V is TRBV3-1, with D unresolved. V was trimmed by 1 base and J by 6 bases, leaving 9 bases between them. The germline V gene encodes CDR1 LGHDT and CDR2 YNNKEL (reference sequence). The CDR3 is made up of 13 amino acids. CDR3 DNA: TGTGCCAGCAGCCAAGGGACGAGCCATGGCTACACCTTC. Protein: CASSQGTSHGYTF.

This clonotype was seen at least ten times. V is TRBV20-1 and J is TRBJ1-5; D is possibly TRBD1 (5 bases). In germline, CDR1 is DFQATT, CDR2 SNEGSKA (reference sequence). The CDR3 contains 14 residues. V lost 0 bases and J lost 6, with 12 bases in between. DNA for the CDR3: TGCAGTGCTAGAGAGGGAGGGGTCGGTCAGCCCCAGCATTTT. Amino acid sequence: CSAREGGVGQPQHF.

The CDR3 region is CASSLRQLRGYTF. The DNA of the CDR3 is TGTGCCAGCAGCCTGCGACAGCTTAGGGGCTACACCTTC. The chain joins TRBV7-2 to TRBJ1-2; D might be TRBD1 (5 bases). The germline V gene encodes CDR1 SGHTA and CDR2 FQGNSA. V gave up 5 bases and J gave up 8 bases, with 15 bases separating them. The CDR3 contains 13 residues. Full variable domain (remainder filled in from reference TRBV7-2 and TRBJ1-2): GAGVSQSPSNKVTEKGKDVELRCDPISGHTALYWYRQSLGQGLEFLIYFQGNSAPDKSGLPSDRFSAERTGGSVSTLTIQRTQQEDSAVYLCASSLRQLRGYTFGSGTRLTVV.

There are many counts of this clonotype. The V call is TRBV7-6, the J call TRBJ2-5, with D unclear. The CDR3 loop spans 12 amino acids. Germline CDR1 is SGHVS and CDR2 is FNYEAQ. V was clipped by 9 bases and J by 5 bases, with 13 bases between them. The CDR3 DNA sequence: TGTGCCAGTAGCCCCGCCTCGGAGACCCAGTACTTC. This translates into CASSPASETQYF.

This clonotype showed up many times. This may be a read error: a much more frequent sequence differs by one nucleotide. This CDR3 is CASSWGPKGETQYF. The DNA of the CDR3 is TGTGCTAGCAGCTGGGGTCCCAAGGGGGAGACCCAGTACTTC. The V gene is TRBV7-7, the J gene TRBJ2-5, with D perhaps TRBD1 (5 bases). CDR1 and CDR2 (germline): SSHAT, FNYEAQ (reference sequence). This CDR3 region has 14 residues.

The V call is TRBV7-2, the J call TRBJ2-7; possible D gene TRBD1, 5 bases. Germline V gene sequence: CDR1 SGHTA, CDR2 FQGNSA. This CDR3 region has 14 residues. Trimming shortened V by 5 bases and J by 1 base, and 12 bases separated the two germline ends. CDR3 loop: CASSNNQGSYEQYF. The DNA for the CDR3 is TGTGCCAGCAGCAACAACCAGGGTTCCTACGAGCAGTACTTC.

To note about this clonotype: With a much larger clone just one base away, this may be a read error. This chain joins TRBV20-1 and TRBJ2-7, with TRBD2 matching 8 bases. The CDR3 runs 15 residues. V was pared by 2 bases and J by 1 base, with 7 bases of the junction left unmatched. The germline CDR1 and CDR2 sequences are DFQATT and SNEGSKA (reference sequence). The CDR3 is CSARNEVAGSYEQYF. The CDR3 bases are TGCAGTGCTAGAAATGAGGTAGCGGGATCCTACGAGCAGTACTTC.